This record looks at one T cell receptor (beta chain) sequence and its context. Trimming took 4 bases from V and 7 from J; bases not matched to a gene: 10. Germline V gene data show CDR1 as SGHDT and CDR2 as YYEEEE. CDR3 length equals 15 residues. The sample belongs to a study of CDR3 diversity in severe acne. In TCRdb, the PCR reads were re-called with MiXCR into one record per CDR3 protein. This table has more than 70,000 distinct CDR3 sequences, approximately 52% appearing once. This clonotype was sampled from a male donor in good health, serving as a control. This chain links TRBV5-6 with TRBJ1-4; 7 bases map to TRBD1. The sample taken for sequencing was blood. In nucleotides, the CDR3 is TGTGCCAGCAGCCAGACGGGGACAGCCTTTGAAAAACTGTTTTTT. This translates into CASSQTGTAFEKLFF.